This TCR beta chain was captured by sequencing in a study of memory CD8 T cells in hepatitis C reinfection. The sample's time point: late/post reinfection, 12 to 24 weeks after detection. TCR sequencing was done directly ex vivo on sorted cells, without expansion in vitro. CDR3 length: 17 amino acids. Germline CDR1 reads SEHNR; CDR2 reads FQNEAQ (reference sequence). With 5 bases clipped from V and 4 bases from J, the junction kept 14 bases outside the gene matches. The method was immunoSEQ multiplex PCR; TCRdb's version includes in-frame clones alone and lacks a portion of them. The sample records tens of thousands of clones, 89% being singletons.

The clonotype was recovered from a man aged 18 to 30 with hepatitis C virus infection. Source material: naive CD8+ T cells sorted from blood. The J gene is TRBJ2-1, the V gene TRBV7-9; 7 positions match TRBD1. The chain's CDR3 is CASSPQQGPHGYNEQFF. The CDR3 DNA sequence: TGTGCCAGCAGCCCCCAACAGGGGCCCCATGGTTACAATGAGCAGTTCTTC. The full variable domain, completed using reference TRBV7-9 and TRBJ2-1, is DTGVSQNPRHKITKRGQNVTFRCDPISEHNRLYWYRQTLGQGPEFLTYFQNEAQLEKSRLLSDRFSAERPKGSFSTLEIQRTEQGDSAMYLCASSPQQGPHGYNEQFFGPGTRLTVL.